This is a list of T cell receptor beta chains from one sample in a study of shared clonotypes between healthy human individuals. Profiled with immunoSEQ multiplex PCR; TCRdb holds only in-frame clones, not every one. The sample gives some 550,000 clones, around 97% of which show up once; 0.045% to 0.06% is in the top ten. The specimen was naive CD4+ T cells sorted from blood. These TCRs come from a woman aged 30 to 39 in good health. Each CDR3 is given with its conserved first and last residue. A D gene is named only where the DNA matches it firmly. Clone size is shown for a subset of rows, as once, few, many or a class of expanded clone.

- | TRBJ1-1 | TRBV2 | - | TGTGCCAGCAGTCGGCAGGTAATGAACACTGAAGCTTTCTTT | CASSRQVMNTEAFF
- | TRBJ1-2 | TRBV2 | - | TGTGCCAGTATTCTCATAAGTAACTATGGCTACACCTTC | CASILISNYGYTF
- | TRBJ2-1 | TRBV6-4 | - | TGTGCCAGCAGTGACGAGGCGGGAACGGGTAATGAGCAGTTCTTC | CASSDEAGTGNEQFF
TRBD2 | TRBJ2-2 | TRBV11-3 | - | TGTGCCAGCAGCCACGGTGGACTAGACGACACCGGGGAGCTGTTTTTT | CASSHGGLDDTGELFF
TRBD1 | TRBJ1-2 | TRBV5-1 | - | TGCGCCAGCAGCCGAACAGGGGGTGGCTACACCTTC | CASSRTGGGYTF
TRBD2 | TRBJ2-1 | TRBV7-2 | - | TGTGCCAGCAGATTAGCGGGGACCCCGGGTAGGTTCTTC | CASRLAGTPGRFF
TRBD1 | TRBJ1-2 | TRBV7-2 | - | TGTGCCAGCACCCCTCAGGGGGCTCCCTATGGCTACACCTTC | CASTPQGAPYGYTF
- | TRBJ2-7 | TRBV29-1 | - | TGCAGCGTTGCCCGACGGGGTGGGGAGCAGTACTTC | CSVARRGGEQYF
- | TRBJ2-1 | TRBV5-1 | - | TGCGCCAGCAGCCCCGGGACTGGGACCTACAATGAGCAGTTCTTC | CASSPGTGTYNEQFF
TRBD1 | TRBJ1-1 | TRBV6-4 | - | TGTGCCAGCAGGAAAGAAGGGGGCCTGTCGAGCACTGAAGCTTTCTTT | CASRKEGGLSSTEAFF
- | TRBJ2-7 | TRBV4-1 | - | TGCGCCAGCAGACAACTCGGACAGAAAACCTACGAGCAGTACTTC | CASRQLGQKTYEQYF
TRBD1 | TRBJ1-1 | TRBV28 | - | TGTGCCAGCAGTTCGTACAGGGGACGGACTGAAGCTTTCTTT | CASSSYRGRTEAFF
TRBD1 | TRBJ2-2 | TRBV15 | - | TGTGCCACCGGAAAGACAGGGGGAAACGGGGAGCTGTTTTTT | CATGKTGGNGELFF
- | TRBJ2-3 | TRBV10-3 | - | TGTGCCATCAGTGAGCGGGAGATTCCCCCAGATACGCAGTATTTT | CAISEREIPPDTQYF
- | TRBJ2-4 | TRBV28 | - | TGTGCCAGCACGCCATCCAGCAAAAACATTCAGTACTTC | CASTPSSKNIQYF
- | TRBJ2-1 | TRBV7-2 | - | TGTGCCAGCAGCGCGAAGGGGAGCTCCTACAATGAGCAGTTCTTC | CASSAKGSSYNEQFF
- | TRBJ1-2 | TRBV28 | - | TGTGCCAGCACGGGAGGCAGGGTCGGCTACACCTTC | CASTGGRVGYTF
- | TRBJ2-7 | TRBV5-1 | - | TGCGCCAGCGCCGCGATAGCGGTCAGCTCCTACGAGCAGTACTTC | CASAAIAVSSYEQYF
TRBD2 | TRBJ2-5 | TRBV16 | - | TGTGCCAGCAGCTCTACTAGCGTCCGGCGGGGGACCCAGTACTTC | CASSSTSVRRGTQYF
TRBD1 | TRBJ2-7 | TRBV4-1 | - | TGCGCCAGCAGCCTGGGACAGGTTGAAGAGCAGTACTTC | CASSLGQVEEQYF
- | TRBJ2-2 | TRBV18 | - | TGTGCCAGCTCACCACAGGGATCTACGAACACCGGGGAGCTGTTTTTT | CASSPQGSTNTGELFF
- | TRBJ1-2 | TRBV6-1 | - | TGTGCCAGCAGTGAAGGGACAGCTAACTATGGCTACACCTTC | CASSEGTANYGYTF
- | TRBJ2-2 | TRBV29-1 | - | TGCAGCGCTCCGGGAAAGAACACCGGGGAGCTGTTTTTT | CSAPGKNTGELFF
- | TRBJ2-3 | TRBV7-2 | - | TGTGCCAGCAGCCAACTCGGGGGAGATACGCAGTATTTT | CASSQLGGDTQYF
TRBD2 | TRBJ2-7 | TRBV11-2 | - | TGTGCCAGCAGCTATCAACGATCTAGCGGGGCCCTTTGGCAGTACTTC | CASSYQRSSGALWQYF
- | TRBJ1-4 | TRBV18 | - | TGTGCCAGCTCACCTCGGGACGGCGATGAAAAACTGTTTTTT | CASSPRDGDEKLFF
- | TRBJ2-7 | TRBV5-6 | - | TGTGCCAGCAGCTTGTTCGGGAGTAGGCTTGGCGAGCAGTACTTC | CASSLFGSRLGEQYF
- | TRBJ2-1 | TRBV7-2 | - | TGTGCCAGCAGCTTAGACTATTACAATGAGCAGTTCTTC | CASSLDYYNEQFF
- | TRBJ1-4 | TRBV19 | - | TGTGCCAGTAGGCGACAGACTGAAAAACTGTTTTTT | CASRRQTEKLFF
- | TRBJ1-4 | TRBV6-1 | - | TGTGCCATCAGAAGACAGGCGAATAATGAAAAACTGTTTTTT | CAIRRQANNEKLFF
TRBD1 | TRBJ2-7 | TRBV28 | - | TGTGCCAGCAGTTTAATGCCCCACCTACCGGGACAGTTCTACGAGCAGTACTTC | CASSLMPHLPGQFYEQYF
- | TRBJ2-7 | TRBV7-6 | - | TGTGCCAGCAGCTTCGGAGGGGGTGGGAGCGAGCAGTACTTC | CASSFGGGGSEQYF
- | TRBJ1-2 | TRBV7-9 | - | TGTGCCAGCAGGCTTTCGACTTGGACCGGTAATCTCGGCGGCTACACCTTC | CASRLSTWTGNLGGYTF
- | TRBJ1-4 | TRBV15 | - | TGTGCCACCAGCAGGGGGGGGACGGGTGAAAAACTGTTTTTT | CATSRGGTGEKLFF
- | TRBJ1-1 | TRBV4-2 | - | TGTGCCAGCAGCCAAGATCGATCCCCCGAGAACACTGAAGCTTTCTTT | CASSQDRSPENTEAFF
- | TRBJ2-4 | TRBV6-5 | - | TGTGCCAGCAGTTACAGGCTAGCCAAAAACATTCAGTACTTC | CASSYRLAKNIQYF
- | TRBJ2-3 | TRBV2 | - | TGTGCCAGCAGTGTACTTTCGACTAGAACCTTCACAGATACGCAGTATTTT | CASSVLSTRTFTDTQYF
TRBD2 | TRBJ2-5 | TRBV9 | - | TGTGCCAGCAGCGCTAGCGGTAATAGGGAGACCCAGTACTTC | CASSASGNRETQYF
- | TRBJ1-5 | TRBV19 | - | TGTGCCAGTACAAAACCAGGGGCCTATCAGCCCCAGCATTTT | CASTKPGAYQPQHF
- | TRBJ2-4 | TRBV29-1 | - | TGCAGCGTTGCTGACACCCTAGCCAAAAACATTCAGTACTTC | CSVADTLAKNIQYF
- | TRBJ1-6 | TRBV4-1 | - | TGCGCCAGCAGCCAAGAACGGAATAATTCACCCCTCCACTTT | CASSQERNNSPLHF
- | TRBJ2-1 | TRBV5-1 | - | TGCGCCAGCAGCTTGGATTTCTCCTACAATGAGCAGTTCTTC | CASSLDFSYNEQFF
- | TRBJ2-2 | TRBV7-9 | - | TGTGCCAGCAGCTTAAGTGTGGGCCCGAACACCGGGGAGCTGTTTTTT | CASSLSVGPNTGELFF
TRBD1 | TRBJ1-2 | TRBV27 | once | TGTGCCAGCGGGACAGGGGTTTTCTATGGCTACACCTTC | CASGTGVFYGYTF
- | TRBJ1-1 | TRBV5-1 | - | TGCGCCAGCAGCAAGGTTGCGATGAACACTGAAGCTTTCTTT | CASSKVAMNTEAFF
TRBD2 | TRBJ2-7 | TRBV10-3 | once | TGTGCCATCAGTGAGGTGGGCTTGAGGAGCGGGAGTATGAACGAGCAGTACTTC | CAISEVGLRSGSMNEQYF
- | TRBJ1-4 | TRBV28 | - | TGTGCCAGCACCGGGACCCTTAGGGGTGAAAAACTGTTTTTT | CASTGTLRGEKLFF
TRBD2 | TRBJ2-5 | TRBV6-1 | - | TGTGCCAGCAGTGAGGAGGCTAGCGGGAGTCGGGAGACCCAGTACTTC | CASSEEASGSRETQYF
- | TRBJ2-7 | TRBV18 | - | TGTGCCAGCTCACGGGACCCCTACTCCTACGAGCAGTACTTC | CASSRDPYSYEQYF
- | TRBJ2-3 | TRBV27 | once | TGTGCCAGCAGTTTATGGGGCCCCGATGCCCGGCCAGATACGCAGTATTTT | CASSLWGPDARPDTQYF
- | TRBJ1-5 | TRBV2 | - | TGTGCCAGCAGTGAACAGGGAGAGAATCAGCCCCAGCATTTT | CASSEQGENQPQHF
- | TRBJ1-3 | TRBV30 | - | TGTGCCTGGAGCCCTCAGTCAGGGTCGTTGGGAAACACCATATATTTT | CAWSPQSGSLGNTIYF
- | TRBJ1-3 | TRBV2 | - | TGTGCCAGCGGACCCTCTGGAAACACCATATATTTT | CASGPSGNTIYF
TRBD2 | TRBJ2-7 | TRBV2 | - | TGTGCCAGCAGGACTACTAGCGGGGGCTCCTACGAGCAGTACTTC | CASRTTSGGSYEQYF